This TCR beta chain emerged from a study of T cells in Graves' hyperthyroidism and ophthalmopathy. Study-wide background: Before treatment of any kind, peripheral blood was taken at initial diagnosis.

This clonotype was found many times. The target antigen is unknown. This CDR3 comprises 15 residues. The germline gives CDR1 SGHVS, CDR2 FNYEAQ. The V and J ends lost 4 bases and 4 bases respectively, with 17 bases between them. RNA transcripts were the template for amplifying TCR beta CDR3 regions. The HTBI primer set served for first-round RT-PCR of the TCR CDR3. Using its own MiXCR run on the multiplex PCR reads, TCRdb lists one record per CDR3 protein. The sample records fewer than 700,000 distinct CDR3 sequences, 17% being singletons. Study-wide results and caveats: Appearing also in blood were most of the thyroid clonotypes expanded above 0.001. Progression to ophthalmopathy was predicted a median of 6.5 months early.

Every diagnosis used clinical symptoms, serum thyroxine and TRAb, thyroid ultrasound and orbital computed tomography. The rearrangement uses TRBV7-6 and TRBJ2-7; D might be TRBD1 (6 bases). The sequence derives from a woman aged 18-30 years with Graves' ophthalmopathy. The source material was blood. The CDR3 spells CASSSFRGSSYEQYF. The CDR3 DNA follows: TGTGCCAGCAGCTCCTTCAGGGGTAGCTCGTACGAGCAGTACTTC.